This TCR beta chain was sequenced during a study of human T cells and chemical hapten exposure (dated by TCRdb to the early 2020s). Some background on the complete study: For sensitization, 2% DPC in acetone was applied to a roughly 2 cm by roughly 2 cm area of upper inner arm skin. Throughout the roughly 25-week study period, patients were also given weekly therapeutic DPC doses on the scalp. Patch tests used Finn chambers with 0.01% DPC on the upper back, scored after 6 days by International Contact Dermatitis Research Group standards. The patient cohort, mostly female, included alopecia areata with under or over 50% scalp involvement, alopecia totalis and alopecia universalis. Libraries were pooled for sequencing, and per-sample TCR yields varied mainly because of small differences in library volumes within the pool. This study followed changes in the peripheral blood TCR repertoire in vivo during primary and secondary sensitization of alopecia patients to the hapten diphenylcyclopropenone (DPC). Blood samples were taken from patients before sensitization (week 0) and at 2, 6 and about 24 weeks after DPC sensitization. Some 29 alopecia patients gave blood for TCR sequencing at one to four time points (pre-sensitization, 2, 6 and 24 weeks). Beyond this particular receptor, the publication reports: Alopecia, a presumed autoimmune disease, was present in all patients, so the immune response of the patients might differ from that of healthy individuals. The number of TCRs above 1 in 1000 frequency did not change with DPC sensitization; there was no evidence of global repertoire structure alterations. Compared with pre-sensitization or healthy control sets, expanded TCRs formed significantly more large CDR3 similarity clusters, which is consistent with antigen-driven responses. Repeated subsampling changed both the strength of the expansion versus patch-test correlation and the threshold at which that correlation became significant. Patch test score correlated positively with the number of PT1 expanded TCRs, reaching significance at thresholds 8, 16 and 32 but not at 4.

Library preparation employed RACE. Sequencing instrument: NextSeq 500. During library preparation, unique molecular identifiers were attached to individual cDNA molecules so that TCRs could be counted in a quantitative, reproducible way. Each blood RNA sample was used to sequence both TCR alpha and TCR beta chains. From the authors' description of their analysis: The median number of TCRs per sample was roughly 98,000, ranging from 23,224 to 690,600. The Decombinator software suite was used to annotate V, J and CDR3 in the TCR reads. Every sample was subsampled to the same number of TCRs (28,000) for the PS versus PT1 abundance plots. TCRs were defined as expanded if absent before sensitization and observed at least eight times at the 2-week time point. TCRdb reran the public reads through fastp at Q25 and MiXCR, keeping productive beta chains. Rows with a matching CDR3 protein are joined into one entry that keeps the most common DNA and genes. TCRdb's processing, not the authors' own work, is the source of the V and J calls. This sample has around 100,000 distinct CDR3 sequences in its table, and about 11% of those were observed once. The ten largest clones add up to 3.5% of the sample.

The time point tag for this specimen amounts to: patch test 1, 2 weeks after DPC sensitization. The treatment or condition label for this specimen denotes: therapeutic diphenylcyclopropenone sensitization with weekly scalp DPC. Blood at each patch-test visit was drawn before the patch test was applied. To be eligible, patients had to be aged 18 to 70, diagnosed with alopecia and judged suitable for DPC therapy, while pregnant patients were excluded. Total RNA was extracted from unfractionated whole blood collected in Tempus Blood RNA tubes. Including the terminal cysteine and phenylalanine, the CDR3 comprises 13 residues. The DNA shown is the 39-base CDR3, in frame from base 1. CDR1 and CDR2 are read off the germline V gene as ENHRY and SYGVKD. At the junction V is shortened by 0 bases and J by 11 bases, with 12 bases in between. This clonotype turned up a few times. Its antigen is still unknown. Qualities for individual bases were not recorded, and no much larger clone is one base off.

The clonotype comes from a woman aged 40 to 50 with alopecia areata. Some clones in this sample may be carry-over from other donors' samples. Source: whole blood, taken in connection with sensitization to the hapten diphenylcyclopropenone (DPC). The chain joins TRBV10-3 to TRBJ2-3; no D segment can be confidently identified. Here the CDR3 is given as CAISESTDSGQYF. The DNA reads TGTGCCATCAGTGAGTCGACCGACTCGGGGCAGTATTTT.